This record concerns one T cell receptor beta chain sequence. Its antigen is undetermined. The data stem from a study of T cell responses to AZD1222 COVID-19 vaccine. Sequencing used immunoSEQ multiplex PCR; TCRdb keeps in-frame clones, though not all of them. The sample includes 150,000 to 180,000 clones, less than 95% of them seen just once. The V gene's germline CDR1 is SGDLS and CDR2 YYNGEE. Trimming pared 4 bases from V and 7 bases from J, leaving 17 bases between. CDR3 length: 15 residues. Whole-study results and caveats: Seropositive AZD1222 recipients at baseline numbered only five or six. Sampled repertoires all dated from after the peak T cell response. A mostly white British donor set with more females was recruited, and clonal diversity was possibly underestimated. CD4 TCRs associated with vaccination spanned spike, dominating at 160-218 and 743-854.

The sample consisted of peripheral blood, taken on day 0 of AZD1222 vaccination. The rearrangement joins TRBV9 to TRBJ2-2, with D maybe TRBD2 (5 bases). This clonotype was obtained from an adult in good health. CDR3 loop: CASSYGSAANGELFF. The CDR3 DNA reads TGTGCCAGCAGCTACGGGTCAGCGGCGAACGGGGAGCTGTTTTTT.